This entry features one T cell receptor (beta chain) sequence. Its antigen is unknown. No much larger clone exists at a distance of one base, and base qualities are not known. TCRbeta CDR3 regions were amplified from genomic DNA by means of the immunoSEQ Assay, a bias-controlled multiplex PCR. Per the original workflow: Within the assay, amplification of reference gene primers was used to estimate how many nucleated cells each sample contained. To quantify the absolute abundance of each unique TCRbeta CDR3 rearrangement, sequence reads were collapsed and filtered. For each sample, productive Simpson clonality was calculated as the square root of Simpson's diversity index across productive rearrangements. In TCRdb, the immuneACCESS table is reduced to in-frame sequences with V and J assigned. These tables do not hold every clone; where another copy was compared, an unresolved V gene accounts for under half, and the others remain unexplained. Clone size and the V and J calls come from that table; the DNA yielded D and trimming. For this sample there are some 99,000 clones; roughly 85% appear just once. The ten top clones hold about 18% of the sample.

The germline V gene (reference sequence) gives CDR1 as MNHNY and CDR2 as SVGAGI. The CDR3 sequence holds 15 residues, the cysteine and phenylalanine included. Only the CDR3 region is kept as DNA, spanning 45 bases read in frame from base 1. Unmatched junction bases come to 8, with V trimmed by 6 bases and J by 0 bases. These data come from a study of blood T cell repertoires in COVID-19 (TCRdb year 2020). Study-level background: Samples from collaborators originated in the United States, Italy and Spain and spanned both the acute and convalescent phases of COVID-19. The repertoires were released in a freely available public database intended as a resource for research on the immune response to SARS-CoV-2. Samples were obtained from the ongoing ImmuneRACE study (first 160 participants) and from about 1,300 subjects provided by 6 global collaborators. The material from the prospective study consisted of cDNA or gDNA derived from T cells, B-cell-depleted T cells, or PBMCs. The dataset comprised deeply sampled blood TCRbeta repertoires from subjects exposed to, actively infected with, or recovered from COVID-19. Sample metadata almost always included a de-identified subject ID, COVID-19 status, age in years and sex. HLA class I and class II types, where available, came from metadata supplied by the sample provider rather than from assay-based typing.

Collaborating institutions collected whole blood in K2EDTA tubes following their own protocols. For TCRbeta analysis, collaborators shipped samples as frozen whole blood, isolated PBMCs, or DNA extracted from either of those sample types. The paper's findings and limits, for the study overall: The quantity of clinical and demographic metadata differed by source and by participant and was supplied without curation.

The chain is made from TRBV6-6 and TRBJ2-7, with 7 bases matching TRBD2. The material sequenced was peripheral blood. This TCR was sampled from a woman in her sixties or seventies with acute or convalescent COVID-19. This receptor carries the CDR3 CASRLGLAASYEQYF. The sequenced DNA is TGTGCCAGCAGGCTCGGCCTAGCGGCCTCCTACGAGCAGTACTTC.